This is a list of T cell receptor beta chains from one sample in a study of CD8 T cells in ankylosing spondylitis. TCRdb reprocessed the 5' RACE reads via MiXCR and lists one record per CDR3 protein. The table has 300,000 to 400,000 distinct CDR3 sequences, roughly 14% seen once. The specimen sequenced was blood, either unsorted or a sorted T cell fraction (not recorded which). Receptors were obtained from a male donor with ankylosing spondylitis or in good health (not recorded which). Each CDR3 is given with its conserved first and last residue. Each record gives: V gene, J gene, clone size, D gene, CDR3 DNA, CDR3 protein. A D gene is named only where the DNA matches it firmly. Clone size is not always given. Where it is, it says once, few, many or a class for expanded clones.

v_gene: TRBV19; j_gene: TRBJ2-3; abundance: .; d_gene: TRBD2; CDR3nt: TGTGCCAGCACGGGACTAGCGGGAGTGCATACGCAGTATTTT; CDR3aa: CASTGLAGVHTQYF
v_gene: TRBV12-3/TRBV12-4; j_gene: TRBJ2-1; abundance: .; d_gene: TRBD2; CDR3nt: TGTGCCAGCAGTTCGCTAGCGGGGAATGAGCAGTTCTTC; CDR3aa: CASSSLAGNEQFF
v_gene: TRBV12-3/TRBV12-4; j_gene: TRBJ2-7; abundance: many; d_gene: TRBD1; CDR3nt: TGTGCCAGCAGTCACTCAGGGGGCGAGCAGTACTTC; CDR3aa: CASSHSGGEQYF
v_gene: TRBV5-1; j_gene: TRBJ1-2; abundance: .; d_gene: .; CDR3nt: TGCGCCAGCAGCTCCGACGTCGGGGCCAGGGGCTATGGCTACACCTTC; CDR3aa: CASSSDVGARGYGYTF
v_gene: TRBV4-1; j_gene: TRBJ2-3; abundance: many; d_gene: .; CDR3nt: TGCGCCAGCAGCCCCGGGACTAGCACAGATACGCAGTATTTT; CDR3aa: CASSPGTSTDTQYF
v_gene: TRBV7-6; j_gene: TRBJ2-6; abundance: .; d_gene: TRBD2; CDR3nt: TGTGCCAGCAGCTTAAGTGGGAGGGCTTCTAGCTCTGGGGCCAACGTCCTGACTTTC; CDR3aa: CASSLSGRASSSGANVLTF
v_gene: TRBV27; j_gene: TRBJ1-5; abundance: .; d_gene: TRBD1; CDR3nt: TGTGCCAGCCCCAAGGATGGGACAGGGGGTTCCCCCCAGCATTTT; CDR3aa: CASPKDGTGGSPQHF
v_gene: TRBV20-1; j_gene: TRBJ2-5; abundance: few; d_gene: TRBD2; CDR3nt: TGCAGTGCTAGAGGGGAGGGCCGGACAGAGACCCAGTACTTC; CDR3aa: CSARGEGRTETQYF
v_gene: TRBV3-1; j_gene: TRBJ2-7; abundance: many; d_gene: .; CDR3nt: TGTGCCAGCAGCCAAGCCACCTACGAGCAGTACTTC; CDR3aa: CASSQATYEQYF
v_gene: TRBV12-3/TRBV12-4; j_gene: TRBJ2-7; abundance: .; d_gene: .; CDR3nt: TGTGCCAGCAGTTTTGCGCAGGGAGGTTCCAACGAGCAGTACTTC; CDR3aa: CASSFAQGGSNEQYF
v_gene: TRBV30; j_gene: TRBJ2-7; abundance: .; d_gene: .; CDR3nt: TGTGCCTGGAGTTACGGGACCTACGAGCAGTACTTC; CDR3aa: CAWSYGTYEQYF
v_gene: TRBV5-1; j_gene: TRBJ1-5; abundance: few; d_gene: .; CDR3nt: TGCGCCAGCAGCTTGTCGGCCGACCCCCCGGGTCAGCCCCAGCATTTT; CDR3aa: CASSLSADPPGQPQHF
v_gene: TRBV2; j_gene: TRBJ2-2; abundance: .; d_gene: .; CDR3nt: TGTGCCAGCGCCGAGTTCAGCGACGCCGGGGAGCTGTTTTTT; CDR3aa: CASAEFSDAGELFF
v_gene: TRBV10-3; j_gene: TRBJ1-4; abundance: .; d_gene: .; CDR3nt: TGTGCCATCAGAGAGCTTCAGGGAGAAAAACTGTTTTTT; CDR3aa: CAIRELQGEKLFF
v_gene: TRBV20-1; j_gene: TRBJ2-5; abundance: .; d_gene: TRBD2; CDR3nt: TGCAGTGCTTTCGGGACTAGCAGAGAAGAGACCCAGTACTTC; CDR3aa: CSAFGTSREETQYF
v_gene: TRBV20-1; j_gene: TRBJ2-5; abundance: .; d_gene: TRBD2; CDR3nt: TGCAGTGCTAGCCCGGCGGGAGCACAGGAGGAGACCCAGTACTTC; CDR3aa: CSASPAGAQEETQYF
v_gene: TRBV5-6; j_gene: TRBJ2-2; abundance: .; d_gene: .; CDR3nt: TGTGCCAGCAGCGGTGACAGTGGCACCGGGGAGCTGTTTTTT; CDR3aa: CASSGDSGTGELFF
v_gene: TRBV12-3/TRBV12-4; j_gene: TRBJ2-4; abundance: few; d_gene: .; CDR3nt: TGTGCCAGCACCCCCACGGGGGTAAAAAACATTCAGTACTTC; CDR3aa: CASTPTGVKNIQYF
v_gene: TRBV2; j_gene: TRBJ2-2; abundance: .; d_gene: .; CDR3nt: TGTGCCAGCAGTTCCGACAGTTCGAACACCGGGGAGCTGTTTTTT; CDR3aa: CASSSDSSNTGELFF
v_gene: TRBV6-1; j_gene: TRBJ2-5; abundance: .; d_gene: .; CDR3nt: TGTGCCAGCAGCATGGACCACGGGTCGCAAGAGACCCAGTACTTC; CDR3aa: CASSMDHGSQETQYF
v_gene: TRBV12-3/TRBV12-4; j_gene: TRBJ2-2; abundance: few; d_gene: .; CDR3nt: TGTGCCAGCAGGCCCGACAACCTCGGGGAGCTGTTTTTT; CDR3aa: CASRPDNLGELFF
v_gene: TRBV27; j_gene: TRBJ1-1; abundance: .; d_gene: .; CDR3nt: TGTGCCAGCAGTTTCCGAGACCATAACACTGAAGCTTTCTTT; CDR3aa: CASSFRDHNTEAFF
v_gene: TRBV20-1; j_gene: TRBJ2-1; abundance: few; d_gene: .; CDR3nt: TGCAGTGCTAGACAGCCACTAGACAATGAGCAGTTCTTC; CDR3aa: CSARQPLDNEQFF
v_gene: TRBV10-2; j_gene: TRBJ2-2; abundance: few; d_gene: TRBD2; CDR3nt: TGCGCCAGCCTCCGGGGGGGGGGAGCCGGGGAGCTGTTTTTT; CDR3aa: CASLRGGGAGELFF
v_gene: TRBV5-6; j_gene: TRBJ2-7; abundance: few; d_gene: .; CDR3nt: TGTGCCAGCAGCTTGGTAAGGCACGAGCAGTACTTC; CDR3aa: CASSLVRHEQYF
v_gene: TRBV12-3/TRBV12-4; j_gene: TRBJ2-2; abundance: many; d_gene: TRBD2; CDR3nt: TGTGCCTGCCACCTTAGCGGGGTGCCCACCGGGGAGCTGTTTTTT; CDR3aa: CACHLSGVPTGELFF
v_gene: TRBV29-1; j_gene: TRBJ2-3; abundance: .; d_gene: .; CDR3nt: TGCAGCGTTGACCCCTCCGGGGGAGGCACAGATACGCAGTATTTT; CDR3aa: CSVDPSGGGTDTQYF
v_gene: TRBV4-1; j_gene: TRBJ1-1; abundance: few; d_gene: .; CDR3nt: TGCGCCAGCAGCCAAGATGCCAGGAACACTGAAGCTTTCTTT; CDR3aa: CASSQDARNTEAFF
v_gene: TRBV3-1; j_gene: TRBJ1-5; abundance: few; d_gene: .; CDR3nt: TGTGCCAGCAGCCAAGGGACAGCTAATCAGCCCCAGCATTTT; CDR3aa: CASSQGTANQPQHF
v_gene: TRBV7-7; j_gene: TRBJ2-3; abundance: few; d_gene: TRBD1; CDR3nt: TGTGCCAGCAGCCCTACAGGGGTCGGCACAGATACGCAGTATTTT; CDR3aa: CASSPTGVGTDTQYF
v_gene: TRBV11-2; j_gene: TRBJ2-7; abundance: .; d_gene: .; CDR3nt: TGTGCCAGCAGCGGCAGCTCAGGCTATAGCTACGAGCAGTACTTC; CDR3aa: CASSGSSGYSYEQYF
v_gene: TRBV4-1; j_gene: TRBJ2-5; abundance: .; d_gene: TRBD2; CDR3nt: TGCGCCAGCAGCCAAGTTAGCGGGAGGAATAGTGAGACCCAGTACTTC; CDR3aa: CASSQVSGRNSETQYF
v_gene: TRBV10-3; j_gene: TRBJ1-6; abundance: many; d_gene: .; CDR3nt: TGTGCCATCAGTGAAGACCGGAATTCACCCCTCCACTTT; CDR3aa: CAISEDRNSPLHF
v_gene: TRBV12-3/TRBV12-4; j_gene: TRBJ1-5; abundance: many; d_gene: .; CDR3nt: TGTGCCAGCAGTTTAGCTACACAGCAGCCCCAGCATTTT; CDR3aa: CASSLATQQPQHF
v_gene: TRBV29-1; j_gene: TRBJ2-7; abundance: many; d_gene: TRBD1; CDR3nt: TGCAGCGTTAGTCGGACAGGTGGCTACGAGCAGTACTTC; CDR3aa: CSVSRTGGYEQYF
v_gene: TRBV24-1; j_gene: TRBJ2-3; abundance: few; d_gene: .; CDR3nt: TGTGCCACCAGTGATCCGAGGGCTAGCACAGATACGCAGTATTTT; CDR3aa: CATSDPRASTDTQYF
v_gene: TRBV7-2; j_gene: TRBJ2-5; abundance: .; d_gene: .; CDR3nt: TGTGCCAGCAGTGAACATATAGCTCTCGGGGGCCAGTACTTC; CDR3aa: CASSEHIALGGQYF
v_gene: TRBV5-1; j_gene: TRBJ1-6; abundance: few; d_gene: .; CDR3nt: TGCGCCAGCAGCTTGGATGGTAGGGCACCCCTCCACTTT; CDR3aa: CASSLDGRAPLHF
v_gene: TRBV12-3/TRBV12-4; j_gene: TRBJ2-7; abundance: .; d_gene: .; CDR3nt: TGTGCCAGCAGTTTCTTGGCAGGGAACGGGGAGCAGTACTTC; CDR3aa: CASSFLAGNGEQYF
v_gene: TRBV9; j_gene: TRBJ2-3; abundance: few; d_gene: .; CDR3nt: TGTGCCAGCAGCGTAGGGTTAGCCGCAGGCGATACGCAGTATTTT; CDR3aa: CASSVGLAAGDTQYF
v_gene: TRBV5-1; j_gene: TRBJ1-1; abundance: .; d_gene: .; CDR3nt: TGCGCCAGCAGCCCCCTGAGGGATATGAACACTGAAGCTTTCTTT; CDR3aa: CASSPLRDMNTEAFF
v_gene: TRBV20-1; j_gene: TRBJ2-1; abundance: few; d_gene: TRBD1; CDR3nt: TGCAGTGCAAGGGACAGCTATTCTCAAAGCCTCAATGAGCAGTTCTTC; CDR3aa: CSARDSYSQSLNEQFF
v_gene: TRBV10-3; j_gene: TRBJ1-1; abundance: few; d_gene: .; CDR3nt: TGTGCCATCAGTGTACGTGGGGCGGGCACTGAAGCTTTCTTT; CDR3aa: CAISVRGAGTEAFF
v_gene: TRBV12-3/TRBV12-4; j_gene: TRBJ2-1; abundance: few; d_gene: .; CDR3nt: TGTGCCAGCGGGACTGCCATCTCCTACAATGAGCAGTTCTTC; CDR3aa: CASGTAISYNEQFF
v_gene: TRBV2; j_gene: TRBJ2-3; abundance: .; d_gene: .; CDR3nt: TGTGCCAGCAGGGATTGGACTAGCACAGATACGCAGTATTTT; CDR3aa: CASRDWTSTDTQYF
v_gene: TRBV12-3/TRBV12-4; j_gene: TRBJ2-7; abundance: few; d_gene: TRBD2; CDR3nt: TGTGCCAGCAGTTTTTTTTCCGGCGGGAGTGACGACGAGCAGTACTTC; CDR3aa: CASSFFSGGSDDEQYF